The rows below give T cell receptor beta chains drawn from one sample of a study of T cell changes during pregnancy in multiple sclerosis. Generated by immunoSEQ multiplex PCR, the TCRdb table keeps only in-frame clones and is missing some. The sample lists approximately 21,000 clones; around 89% were seen once. Source: CD8+ T cells from peripheral blood mononuclear cells, taken in the first trimester of pregnancy. These receptors were collected from a female donor with multiple sclerosis, enrolled in a pregnancy study. Both conserved end residues are part of each CDR3. Fields, in order: V gene, CDR3 length, J gene, CDR3 protein.

v_call: TRBV27
cdr3_length: 15
j_call: TRBJ1-2
cdr3_aa: CASSLRGGTNYGYTF

v_call: TRBV6-5
cdr3_length: 13
j_call: TRBJ1-4
cdr3_aa: CASSYSSGGKLFF

v_call: TRBV10-3
cdr3_length: 14
j_call: TRBJ2-5
cdr3_aa: CAISEDRELETQYF

v_call: TRBV15
cdr3_length: 15
j_call: TRBJ2-7
cdr3_aa: CATSRESGGSYEQYF

v_call: TRBV4-1
cdr3_length: 16
j_call: TRBJ2-1
cdr3_aa: CASRLAGGLPHNEQFF

v_call: TRBV9
cdr3_length: 14
j_call: TRBJ2-7
cdr3_aa: CASSGNSGDREQYF

v_call: TRBV15
cdr3_length: 15
j_call: TRBJ2-3
cdr3_aa: CATSRDPWSSDTQYF

v_call: TRBV4-3
cdr3_length: 15
j_call: TRBJ1-4
cdr3_aa: CASSQDFGTNEKLFF

v_call: TRBV6-1
cdr3_length: 15
j_call: TRBJ2-1
cdr3_aa: CASSEAGGDYNEQFF

v_call: TRBV5-4
cdr3_length: 15
j_call: TRBJ2-1
cdr3_aa: CASSSGTSGHNEQFF

v_call: TRBV9
cdr3_length: 14
j_call: TRBJ2-2
cdr3_aa: CASSVGRGPGELFF

v_call: TRBV7-6
cdr3_length: 14
j_call: TRBJ2-7
cdr3_aa: CASSLGTSGTKQYF

v_call: TRBV19
cdr3_length: 16
j_call: TRBJ2-3
cdr3_aa: CASSGSTQRHTDTQYF

v_call: TRBV9
cdr3_length: 16
j_call: TRBJ2-3
cdr3_aa: CASSVEGGEGPDTQYF

v_call: TRBV29-1
cdr3_length: 12
j_call: TRBJ2-1
cdr3_aa: CSAWDTYNEQFF

v_call: TRBV6-4
cdr3_length: 14
j_call: TRBJ2-1
cdr3_aa: CASSDSSDRDEQFF

v_call: TRBV7-9
cdr3_length: 16
j_call: TRBJ2-7
cdr3_aa: CASSQGVGLADYEQYF

v_call: TRBV4-3
cdr3_length: 15
j_call: TRBJ2-1
cdr3_aa: CASTEGTSGGNEQFF

v_call: TRBV7-9
cdr3_length: 14
j_call: TRBJ2-7
cdr3_aa: CASSHIQLAYEQYF

v_call: TRBV18
cdr3_length: 12
j_call: TRBJ1-5
cdr3_aa: CASSPRDQPQHF

v_call: TRBV5-1
cdr3_length: 13
j_call: TRBJ1-1
cdr3_aa: CASPKMGGRRAFF

v_call: TRBV4-3
cdr3_length: 15
j_call: TRBJ2-7
cdr3_aa: CASSQEVRGGYEQYF

v_call: TRBV6-4
cdr3_length: 14
j_call: TRBJ2-1
cdr3_aa: CASSASGTYNEQFF

v_call: TRBV10-3
cdr3_length: 18
j_call: TRBJ2-4
cdr3_aa: CAISESPASSSGRSIQYF

v_call: TRBV19
cdr3_length: 13
j_call: TRBJ2-1
cdr3_aa: CASSIGTDNEQFF

v_call: TRBV7-9
cdr3_length: 19
j_call: TRBJ2-1
cdr3_aa: CASSPRDRGRSPLYNEQFF

v_call: TRBV7-6
cdr3_length: 18
j_call: TRBJ2-1
cdr3_aa: CASSLGAQGAHSYNEQFF

v_call: TRBV15
cdr3_length: 15
j_call: TRBJ2-2
cdr3_aa: CATSTNQGNTGELFF

v_call: TRBV7-2
cdr3_length: 13
j_call: TRBJ1-2
cdr3_aa: CASSWDSSYGYTF

v_call: TRBV2
cdr3_length: 12
j_call: TRBJ2-1
cdr3_aa: CASSEAPSEQFF

v_call: TRBV7-3
cdr3_length: 13
j_call: TRBJ1-1
cdr3_aa: CASSLGTGTEAFF

v_call: TRBV28
cdr3_length: 13
j_call: TRBJ2-7
cdr3_aa: CASKRQGDYEQYF

v_call: TRBV27
cdr3_length: 13
j_call: TRBJ2-7
cdr3_aa: CASSETGVGEQYF

v_call: TRBV7-6
cdr3_length: 14
j_call: TRBJ2-1
cdr3_aa: CASSSGLAINEQFF

v_call: TRBV10-3
cdr3_length: 12
j_call: NA
cdr3_aa: CAGSGSSYEQYF

v_call: TRBV7-3
cdr3_length: 16
j_call: TRBJ2-1
cdr3_aa: CASSLGFRDSFHEQFF

v_call: TRBV6-5
cdr3_length: 16
j_call: TRBJ2-7
cdr3_aa: CASSYCPGTSNCEQYF

v_call: TRBV4-3
cdr3_length: 15
j_call: TRBJ2-1
cdr3_aa: CASSQVVSGGNEQFF

v_call: TRBV11-3
cdr3_length: 13
j_call: TRBJ2-5
cdr3_aa: CASSLGGRETQYF

v_call: TRBV28
cdr3_length: 19
j_call: TRBJ2-3
cdr3_aa: CASSFSREGSGALSDTQYF

v_call: TRBV7-2
cdr3_length: 15
j_call: TRBJ2-5
cdr3_aa: CASSLGAGVQETQYF

v_call: TRBV27
cdr3_length: 15
j_call: TRBJ1-1
cdr3_aa: CASSRKQGKGTEAFF

v_call: TRBV6-1
cdr3_length: 14
j_call: TRBJ2-2
cdr3_aa: CASSASGDSGELFF

v_call: TRBV7-9
cdr3_length: 15
j_call: TRBJ2-7
cdr3_aa: CASSLAGAAAYEQYF

v_call: TRBV4-2
cdr3_length: 18
j_call: TRBJ1-1
cdr3_aa: CASSHSTGGGSRATEAFF

v_call: TRBV6-4
cdr3_length: 14
j_call: TRBJ2-1
cdr3_aa: CASSDSASANEQFF

v_call: TRBV6-4
cdr3_length: 15
j_call: TRBJ2-1
cdr3_aa: CASSPGNSGSNEQFF

v_call: TRBV27
cdr3_length: 15
j_call: TRBJ1-1
cdr3_aa: CASMSAGGMNTEAFF